This T cell receptor (beta chain) was recorded in a study of blood T cell repertoires in COVID-19. The wider study: The United States, Italy and Spain supplied acute and convalescent COVID-19 samples. Sample material is recorded as cDNA or gDNA derived from T cells, B-cell-depleted T cells, or PBMCs.

Between the trimmed V and J ends, which lost 7 bases and 9 bases, there was a span of 16 bases. The CDR3 consists of 13 residues. Germline CDR1 is MDHEN and CDR2 is SYDVKM. Methods used by the authors: Amplification with reference gene primers provided the estimates of nucleated cell counts. The repertoire was sequenced with immunoSEQ multiplex PCR; TCRdb's copy has only in-frame clones and lacks some. That table supplies the V and J calls and clone size; D and trimming were determined from the DNA. The sample holds under 75,000 clones, roughly 89% seen once. Source material: peripheral blood. This clonotype was sampled from a man aged 55-75 years with active COVID-19. The chain combines TRBV28 with TRBJ2-1, with a possible D match to TRBD2 (5 bases). This chain's CDR3 is CASNGRMAGEQFF. DNA of the CDR3: TGTGCCAGCAATGGTAGGATGGCGGGTGAGCAGTTCTTC.